This TCR beta chain comes out of a study of T-cell memory formation after mild COVID-19. Across the study: TCR clusters largely stayed donor specific.

Notes on the study in general: Clones from the second wave (peaking day 37) had unconfirmed SARS-CoV-2 specificity.

This clonotype came up many times. The antigen is not known. After 5'RACE with constant-segment primers, TCR alpha and TCR beta cDNA libraries carrying sample barcodes and UMIs were obtained. MiXCR, run by TCRdb on the 5' RACE reads, gives a single entry per CDR3 protein. The sample lists 35,000 to 45,000 distinct CDR3 sequences, roughly 7.2% occurring once. This clonotype was sampled from an adult who had mild COVID-19 (a few samples of this study predate the infection). Cell type and time point are not known. The specimen was PBMCs or a T cell subset sorted from them (not recorded which).

The CDR3 DNA is TGTGCCAGCAGCTCACCTGGACAGGGCAGGACCGGAAACACCATATATTTT. Its translation is CASSSPGQGRTGNTIYF. The V gene is TRBV7-9, the J gene TRBJ1-3; 8 bases agree with TRBD1. After removal of 4 bases from V and 4 bases from J, the junction contained 12 bases not matched to a gene. The CDR3 extends over 17 amino acids. Germline assignment: CDR1 SEHNR and CDR2 FQNEAQ (reference sequence).